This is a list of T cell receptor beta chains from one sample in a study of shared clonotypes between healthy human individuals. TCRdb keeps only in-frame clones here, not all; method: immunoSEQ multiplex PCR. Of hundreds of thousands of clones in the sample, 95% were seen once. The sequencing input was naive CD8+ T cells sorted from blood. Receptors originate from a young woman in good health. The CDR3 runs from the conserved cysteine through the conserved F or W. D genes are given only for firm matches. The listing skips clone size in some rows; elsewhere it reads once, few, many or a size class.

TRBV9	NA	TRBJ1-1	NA	CASSVGVSNTEAFF	TGTGCCAGCAGCGTGGGGGTGTCGAACACTGAAGCTTTCTTT
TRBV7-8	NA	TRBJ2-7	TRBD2	CASSYPAGTSGIGISYEQYF	TGTGCCAGCAGCTATCCCGCCGGGACTAGCGGAATAGGTATCTCCTACGAGCAGTACTTC
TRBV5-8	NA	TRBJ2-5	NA	CASSLGGKTQYF	TGTGCCAGCAGCTTGGGGGGGAAGACCCAGTACTTC
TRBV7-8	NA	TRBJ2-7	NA	CASSLSTDEQYF	TGTGCCAGCAGCTTATCAACGGACGAGCAGTACTTC
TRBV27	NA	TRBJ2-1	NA	CASRVESSYNEQFF	TGTGCCAGCAGAGTGGAGTCATCCTACAATGAGCAGTTCTTC
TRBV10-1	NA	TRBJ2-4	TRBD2	CASSESGASGENIQYF	TGCGCCAGCAGTGAGTCAGGGGCTAGCGGTGAAAACATTCAGTACTTC
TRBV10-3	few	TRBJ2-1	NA	CAISEPLRGIGDEQFF	TGTGCCATCAGTGAGCCCCTTCGCGGAATCGGGGATGAGCAGTTCTTC
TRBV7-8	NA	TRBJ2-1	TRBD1	CASSPRLGGQGNPNEQFF	TGTGCCAGCAGCCCCCGCCTAGGGGGCCAGGGGAATCCCAATGAGCAGTTCTTC
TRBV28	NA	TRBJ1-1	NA	CASSRLQEGMRTEAFF	TGTGCCAGCAGCCGCCTCCAGGAGGGGATGAGGACTGAAGCTTTCTTT
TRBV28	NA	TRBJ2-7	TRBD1	CASSGTDSSYEQYF	TGTGCCAGTAGTGGGACAGACAGCTCCTACGAGCAGTACTTC
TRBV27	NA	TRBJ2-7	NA	CASSFDRKGEQYF	TGTGCCAGCAGTTTCGACAGGAAGGGGGAGCAGTACTTC
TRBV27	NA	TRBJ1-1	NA	CASSLYGNLNTEAFF	TGTGCCAGCAGTTTATATGGGAACCTGAACACTGAAGCTTTCTTT
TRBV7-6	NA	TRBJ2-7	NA	CASSLDGSFFYEQYF	TGTGCCAGCAGCTTAGACGGGAGTTTTTTCTACGAGCAGTACTTC
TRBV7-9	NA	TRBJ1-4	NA	CASSPDGLGEKLFF	TGTGCCAGCAGCCCCGACGGCTTGGGAGAAAAACTGTTTTTT
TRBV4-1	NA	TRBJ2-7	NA	CASSHSGTSYEQYF	TGCGCCAGCAGCCACAGTGGGACCTCCTACGAGCAGTACTTC
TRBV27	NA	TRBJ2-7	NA	CASSLSRYPSYEQYF	TGTGCCAGCAGTTTATCGAGGTACCCATCCTACGAGCAGTACTTC
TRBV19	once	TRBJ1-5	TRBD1	CASSSGGFSNQPQHF	TGTGCCAGTAGCTCAGGGGGATTTAGCAATCAGCCCCAGCATTTT
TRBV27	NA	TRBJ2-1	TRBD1	CASEPIVGTGEQFF	TGTGCCAGCGAACCCATTGTGGGGACAGGGGAGCAGTTCTTC
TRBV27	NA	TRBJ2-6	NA	CASSNGANVLTF	TGTGCCAGCAGTAACGGGGCCAACGTCCTGACTTTC
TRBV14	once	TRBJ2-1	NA	CASSVGFMGADNEQFF	TGTGCCAGCAGCGTAGGCTTTATGGGGGCAGACAATGAGCAGTTCTTC
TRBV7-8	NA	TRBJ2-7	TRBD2	CASSILAGDYEQYF	TGTGCCAGCAGCATACTAGCGGGAGACTACGAGCAGTACTTC
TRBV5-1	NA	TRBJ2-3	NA	CASSLAGKGRDTQYF	TGCGCCAGCAGCTTGGCCGGGAAGGGGAGGGATACGCAGTATTTT
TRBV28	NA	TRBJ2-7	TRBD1	CASSPTPGQGYEQYF	TGTGCCAGCAGCCCAACACCGGGACAGGGCTACGAGCAGTACTTC
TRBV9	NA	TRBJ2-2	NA	CASSVTGHGELFF	TGTGCCAGCAGCGTCACGGGGCACGGGGAGCTGTTTTTT
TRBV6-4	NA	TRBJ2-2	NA	CATQKGPNTGELFF	TGTGCCACCCAAAAGGGACCGAACACCGGGGAGCTGTTTTTT
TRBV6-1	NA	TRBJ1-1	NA	CASNTQTRTNTEAFF	TGTGCCAGCAACACTCAGACACGGACAAACACTGAAGCTTTCTTT
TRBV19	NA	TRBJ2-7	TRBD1	CASSPTLTGATYEQYF	TGTGCCAGTAGTCCAACCTTGACAGGGGCAACCTACGAGCAGTACTTC
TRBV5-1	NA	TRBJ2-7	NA	CASTPPGGSYEQYF	TGCGCCAGCACCCCACCCGGAGGCTCCTACGAGCAGTACTTC
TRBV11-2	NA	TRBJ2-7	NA	CASSASGQPYEQYF	TGTGCCAGCAGCGCCTCAGGACAACCGTACGAGCAGTACTTC
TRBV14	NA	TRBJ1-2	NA	CASSPYSRDGYTF	TGTGCCAGCAGCCCATATAGCAGGGATGGCTACACCTTC
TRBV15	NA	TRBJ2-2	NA	CATRWGSGELFF	TGTGCCACCCGCTGGGGATCCGGGGAGCTGTTTTTT
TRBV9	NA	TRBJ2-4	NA	CASRPLGAVIRGNKVGKNIQYF	TGTGCCAGCAGACCCTTGGGGGCAGTGATCCGGGGTAACAAAGTGGGGAAAAACATTCAGTACTTC
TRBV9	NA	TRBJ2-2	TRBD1	CASSGQGAMNTGELFF	TGTGCCAGCAGCGGACAGGGGGCTATGAACACCGGGGAGCTGTTTTTT
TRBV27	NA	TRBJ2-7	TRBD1	CASTPGRGQGYEQYF	TGTGCCAGCACCCCCGGTAGGGGACAGGGCTACGAGCAGTACTTC
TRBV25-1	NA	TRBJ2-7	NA	CASSLGGREQYF	TGTGCCAGCAGTCTGGGGGGTCGCGAGCAGTACTTC
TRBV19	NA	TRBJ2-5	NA	CASSIAQGFGEQYF	TGTGCCAGTAGTATTGCCCAAGGATTCGGGGAGCAGTACTTC
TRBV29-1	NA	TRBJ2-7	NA	CSVHDKGEGYEQYF	TGCAGCGTGCACGACAAGGGGGAAGGCTACGAGCAGTACTTC
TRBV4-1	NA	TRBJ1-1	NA	CASSQDRGTRGYPEAFF	TGCGCCAGCAGCCAAGATCGGGGGACAAGGGGTTACCCTGAAGCTTTCTTT
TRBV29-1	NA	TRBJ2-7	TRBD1	CSVDIGTGSYEQYF	TGCAGCGTTGATATTGGGACAGGCTCCTACGAGCAGTACTTC
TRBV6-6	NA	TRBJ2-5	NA	CASSYRVVVVETQYF	TGTGCCAGCAGCTACAGGGTAGTTGTAGTGGAGACCCAGTACTTC
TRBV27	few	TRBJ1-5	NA	CASSATGRGHQPQHF	TGTGCCAGCAGTGCCACGGGACGGGGCCATCAGCCCCAGCATTTT
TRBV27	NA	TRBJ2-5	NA	CASSQGIGETQYF	TGTGCCAGCAGTCAGGGGATTGGAGAGACCCAGTACTTC
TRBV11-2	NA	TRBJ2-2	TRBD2	CASSRLAGLMRTGELFF	TGTGCCAGCAGCCGACTAGCGGGCTTGATGCGGACCGGGGAGCTGTTTTTT
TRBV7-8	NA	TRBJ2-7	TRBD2	CASSLGLAGDYEQYF	TGTGCCAGCAGCTTAGGGCTAGCGGGGGACTACGAGCAGTACTTC
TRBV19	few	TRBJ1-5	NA	CASSILSPFNQPQHF	TGTGCCAGTAGTATCTTAAGCCCGTTCAATCAGCCCCAGCATTTT
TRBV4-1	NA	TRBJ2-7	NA	CASSQDPGGIYEQYF	TGCGCCAGCAGCCAAGATCCAGGGGGGATCTACGAGCAGTACTTC
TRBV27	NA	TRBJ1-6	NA	CASSPLRVRGDSPLHF	TGTGCCAGCAGTCCTCTCCGAGTGCGGGGTGATTCACCCCTCCACTTT
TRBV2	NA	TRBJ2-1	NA	CASIAVNEQFF	TGTGCCAGCATTGCGGTAAATGAGCAGTTCTTC
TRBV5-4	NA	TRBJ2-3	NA	CASSPPTGTDTQYF	TGTGCCAGCAGCCCCCCCACTGGGACAGATACGCAGTATTTT
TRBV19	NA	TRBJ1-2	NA	CASNAPAGTHYGYTF	TGTGCCAGTAACGCTCCAGCTGGGACGCACTATGGCTACACCTTC